This T cell receptor beta chain was recovered during a study of CD8 T cells in Susac syndrome. Random hexamers were used to reverse transcribe roughly 0.45 to 1 ug of RNA. In TCRdb, the immunoSEQ multiplex PCR reads were re-called with MiXCR into one record per CDR3 protein. The sample has 130,000 to 150,000 distinct CDR3 sequences; approximately 93% are singletons. Germline CDR1 and CDR2: MDHEN and SYDVKM. The CDR3 covers 10 residues. V was clipped by 6 bases and J by 7 bases, with 3 bases between them. V usage is TRBV28 and J usage is TRBJ1-4; no clear D. What was sequenced was CD4+ T cells from PBMCs. The receptor comes from a human donor in good health. CDR3 loop: CASRAEKLFF. The CDR3 nucleotides read TGTGCCAGCAGAGCTGAAAAACTGTTTTTT.